This TCR beta chain emerged from a study of technical replicates of blood from several donors. Assay used: immunoSEQ multiplex PCR; TCRdb lists only in-frame clones, some missing. Of 56,000 or so clones in the sample, over 90% were seen once. Germline CDR1 SQVTM, CDR2 ANQGSEA. CDR3 length equals 13 residues. Germline trimming cut 0 bases from V and 8 bases from J; bases unmatched to any gene: 5. The chain links TRBV29-1 to TRBJ2-3; TRBD2 agrees at 7 bases. Sample: PBMCs. The receptor was derived from a human donor in good health. Some clones in this sample may be carry-over from other donors' samples. CDR3 DNA sequence: TGCAGCGTTGAAGAACGGGGAGGGAGTACGCAGTATTTT. Amino acids: CSVEERGGSTQYF.